One sample yielded the 32 T cell receptor beta chains listed below, sequenced in a study of cytomegalovirus exposure and HLA in healthy donors. The primer mix had 60 Vbeta and 13 Jbeta primers. Some clones are missing from TCRdb's copy, which holds only in-frame ones; the method was immunoSEQ multiplex PCR. This sample yields some 77,000 clones, of which roughly 76% are seen a single time; around 7% belongs to the top ten. The sample comprised PBMCs. The receptors derive from a woman between 40 and 50 years old in good health and CMV-seronegative.

The chain combines TRBV30 with TRBJ2-7; TRBD2 matches at 8 bases. Trimming at V came to 1 base and at J to 3 bases, leaving 8 bases not matched to a gene. Germline V gives CDR1 GTSNPN, CDR2 SVGIG (reference sequence). This CDR3 is 15 amino acids long. DNA for the CDR3: TGTGCCTGGAGTGGCCCCCGGGAGGGCCGCTACGAGCAGTACTTC. Protein: CAWSGPREGRYEQYF.

V gene TRBV11-3 combines with J gene TRBJ1-1; D gene unclear. V lost 0 bases to trimming and J lost 5 bases, with 10 bases between them. The CDR3 has 14 amino acids. Germline lookup yields CDR1 SGHNT and CDR2 YENEEA. In DNA form, the CDR3 reads TGTGCCAGCAGCTTAGACGGTCTGGAGACTGAAGCTTTCTTT. As protein: CASSLDGLETEAFF.

This clone was counted a few times. The CDR3 DNA sequence: TGTGCCAGCAGTTACGTAGCCGATGAGCAGTTCTTC. As protein: CASSYVADEQFF. The rearrangement uses TRBV6-6 and TRBJ2-1, with D hard to call. Germline V gene sequence: CDR1 MNHNY, CDR2 SVGAGI (reference sequence). The CDR3 runs 12 residues. V dropped 2 bases and J dropped 8 bases, with 7 bases sitting between them.

The chain uses TRBV6-5 and TRBJ1-2; the match to TRBD1 covers 10 bases. This CDR3 has 12 amino acids. Germline V gene sequence: CDR1 MNHEY, CDR2 SVGAGI. The trim removed 7 bases at V and 8 bases at J, leaving 4 bases unmatched. The CDR3 sequence is CASIGQGVGYTF. The DNA for the CDR3 is TGTGCCAGCATAGGACAGGGGGTAGGCTACACCTTC.

The V gene is TRBV19, the J gene TRBJ1-1; tentatively, D is TRBD1 (5 bases). The CDR3 covers 13 residues. V lost 6 bases and J 4 bases, leaving 12 bases between the germline ends. In germline, CDR1 is LNHDA, CDR2 SQIVND (reference sequence). The CDR3 coding sequence is TGTGCCAGTAGACGACAGACCCTCACTGAAGCTTTCTTT. Residues: CASRRQTLTEAFF. The full variable domain, in which reference TRBV19 and TRBJ1-1 provide the parts outside the CDR3, is DGGITQSPKYLFRKEGQNVTLSCEQNLNHDAMYWYRQDPGQGLRLIYYSQIVNDFQKGDIAEGYSVSREKKESFPLTVTSAQKNPTAFYLCASRRQTLTEAFFGQGTRLTVV.

In nucleotides, the CDR3 is TGTGCCAGCAGATCAGGGACAGCTAACTATGGCTACACCTTC. Translated, it gives CASRSGTANYGYTF. The V gene is TRBV27, the J gene TRBJ1-2, with TRBD1 matching 7 bases. CDR1 is MNHEY, CDR2 SMNVEV, per germline (reference sequence). The V gene end was trimmed by 6 bases and the J gene end by 0 bases; junction bases not matched to a gene: 4. CDR3 length equals 14 residues.

CDR3 residues: CASSFPPRLAGAPNEQFF. The CDR3, as DNA: TGTGCCAGCAGTTTTCCCCCCCGACTAGCGGGAGCTCCCAATGAGCAGTTCTTC. V is TRBV28 and J is TRBJ2-1; the match to TRBD2 covers 12 bases. Germline CDR1 is MDHEN and CDR2 is SYDVKM. Trimming removed 3 bases from V and 6 bases from J; junction bases left unmatched: 12. The CDR3 covers 18 residues.

The chain combines TRBV9 with TRBJ1-2; a possible D gene is TRBD1 (5 bases). The ends were cut back, 2 bases at V and 4 bases at J, with 9 bases in the middle. Germline CDR1 reads SGDLS; CDR2 reads YYNGEE. The CDR3 contains 13 residues. The CDR3 DNA reads TGTGCCAGCAGCGTGGGGGAGGGCTATGGCTACACCTTC. Protein product: CASSVGEGYGYTF. Complete variable domain (other parts from reference TRBV9 and TRBJ1-2): DSGVTQTPKHLITATGQRVTLRCSPRSGDLSVYWYQQSLDQGLQFLIQYYNGEERAKGNILERFSAQQFPDLHSELNLSSLELGDSALYFCASSVGEGYGYTFGSGTRLTVV.

The rearrangement uses TRBV25-1 and TRBJ2-1; 7 bases align to TRBD1. CDR3 length equals 16 residues. CDR1 and CDR2 (germline): MGHDK, SYGVNS. V lost 0 bases and J lost 0; bases outside the gene matches: 2. The CDR3 nucleotides read TGTGCCAGCAGTGAATATAGGACAGGCTCCTACAATGAGCAGTTCTTC. Translation gives CASSEYRTGSYNEQFF.

J is TRBJ2-2 and V is TRBV4-2; D may be TRBD1 (5 bases). The CDR3 totals 16 residues. CDR1 is LGHNA and CDR2 is YNFKEQ in the germline V gene. The V end lost 3 bases, the J end lost 1 base, and 12 bases lay between the germline ends. The CDR3 here is CASSHQSQGNTGELFF. The DNA for the CDR3 is TGTGCCAGCAGCCATCAGTCCCAGGGGAACACCGGGGAGCTGTTTTTT.

The chain joins TRBV7-3 to TRBJ2-2; 11 positions agree with TRBD2. CDR1 and CDR2 (germline): SGHTA, FQGTGA. With 1 base clipped from V and 1 base from J, the junction kept 17 bases outside the gene matches. The CDR3 is 22 amino acids. The CDR3 DNA sequence: TGTGCCAGCAGCTTAAGACCCTTATTGGGGCTTCTAGCGGGGGGGAACACCGGGGAGCTGTTTTTT. It encodes CASSLRPLLGLLAGGNTGELFF. Filled out from reference TRBV7-3 and TRBJ2-2, the complete variable domain reads GAGVSQTPSNKVTEKGKYVELRCDPISGHTALYWYRQSLGQGPEFLIYFQGTGAADDSGLPNDRFFAVRPEGSVSTLKIQRTERGDSAVYLCASSLRPLLGLLAGGNTGELFFGEGSRLTVL.

The rearrangement links TRBV19 to TRBJ1-2; TRBD1 is a possible D gene (5 bases). Deletions cut 9 bases from V and 1 base from J, with 21 bases between. CDR3 length: 16 residues. The germline V gene encodes CDR1 LNHDA and CDR2 SQIVND (reference sequence). The chain's CDR3 is CARKGRIREVNYGYTF. CDR3 sequence (DNA): TGTGCCAGGAAGGGTCGGATCAGGGAGGTTAACTATGGCTACACCTTC.

The rearrangement joins TRBV4-2 to TRBJ1-2; tentative D call: TRBD1 (6 bases). The germline gives CDR1 LGHNA, CDR2 YNFKEQ. V lost 0 bases to trimming and J lost 8 bases, with 19 bases between them. The CDR3 sequence is 16 residues long. The CDR3, as DNA: TGTGCCAGCAGCCAAGAAGGAACCCTACAGGGTCCGGGCTACACCTTC. Protein: CASSQEGTLQGPGYTF.

The chain joins TRBV2 to TRBJ2-2, with a tentative D call TRBD2 (6 bases). The germline V and J ends were trimmed by 7 bases and 0 bases, with 9 bases remaining between them. Germline CDR1 is SNHLY and CDR2 is FYNNEI. CDR3 length: 14 amino acids. CDR3 sequence: CASKGDSNTGELFF. CDR3 sequence (DNA): TGTGCCAGCAAAGGGGACTCGAACACCGGGGAGCTGTTTTTT.

V usage is TRBV13 and J usage is TRBJ2-7, with 9 positions matching TRBD2. Germline-derived CDR1 and CDR2 are PRHDT and FYEKMQ (reference sequence). The trim removed 5 bases at V and 0 bases at J, leaving 5 bases unmatched. The CDR3 runs 15 residues. The CDR3 coding sequence is TGTGCCAGCAGCCCGAAGCGGGAGGACTCCTACGAGCAGTACTTC. Translated: CASSPKREDSYEQYF.

The chain carries TRBV11-2 and TRBJ1-4; a possible D gene is TRBD1 (5 bases). Trimming removed 5 bases from V and 3 bases from J, with 13 bases in between. The CDR3 has 15 amino acids. In germline, CDR1 is SGHAT, CDR2 FQNNGV. The chain's CDR3 is CASSRFKGSNEKLFF. The CDR3 DNA follows: TGTGCCAGCAGCCGATTCAAGGGGTCTAATGAAAAACTGTTTTTT.

In regard to this clone: Different DNA sequences within this sample yield the same CDR3. V and J are TRBV19 and TRBJ1-3; a weak D match, TRBD1 (5 bases). V was shortened by 5 bases and J by 3 bases, with 8 bases between the two germline ends. Germline V gene sequence: CDR1 LNHDA, CDR2 SQIVND (reference sequence). The CDR3 has 13 amino acids. CDR3 bases: TGTGCCAGTAGTGCGGGGCGTGGAAACACCATATATTTT. Protein sequence: CASSAGRGNTIYF.

The chain uses TRBV13 and TRBJ2-5, with TRBD1 matching over 7 bases. With the DNA end fitting TRBJ2-7 better, the J assignment may be wrong. The CDR3 sequence is 14 residues long. Germline V lookup: CDR1 PRHDT, CDR2 FYEKMQ (reference sequence). Written as DNA, the CDR3 is TGTGCCAGCAGCTTAAGTGACAGGGCCCACGAGCAGTACTTC. This translates into CASSLSDRAHEQYF.

The CDR3 coding sequence is TGCGCCAGCAGCCCGACACAGAGCTCCTACAATGAGCAGTTCTTC. Its translation: CASSPTQSSYNEQFF. This sequence joins TRBV4-1 and TRBJ2-1; no clear D gene. Per the germline V gene, CDR1 is MGHRA and CDR2 is YSYEKL. The CDR3 spans 15 residues. V was trimmed by 4 bases and J by 0 bases, leaving 10 bases between them.

This chain uses TRBV7-2 with TRBJ1-1; a possible D gene is TRBD1 (6 bases). Germline CDR1 is SGHTA and CDR2 is FQGNSA. CDR3 length equals 15 residues. Between the trimmed V and J ends, which lost 5 bases and 4 bases, there was a span of 17 bases. For the CDR3, the DNA is TGTGCCAGCAGCGTACTAGGGGGGGTGGGCACTGAAGCTTTCTTT. Its translation is CASSVLGGVGTEAFF.

V is TRBV7-3 and J is TRBJ2-3, with D possibly being TRBD2 (5 bases). The germline gives CDR1 SGHTA, CDR2 FQGTGA. The CDR3 spans 17 residues. Deletions cut 3 bases from V and 0 bases from J, with 16 bases between. Here the CDR3 reads CASSLGVGITSTDTQYF. The CDR3 nucleotides are TGTGCCAGCAGCTTGGGAGTGGGAATAACTAGCACAGATACGCAGTATTTT.

This clone was detected only a few times. This chain links TRBV5-4 with TRBJ2-5, with 13 bases aligning to TRBD2. V trimming: 5 bases; J trimming: 1 base; junction bases outside the gene matches: 5. CDR1 and CDR2 from the germline V gene are SGHNT and YYREEE (reference sequence). This CDR3 comprises 16 residues. DNA of the CDR3: TGTGCCAGCAGACGAGGGACTAGCGGGGTCCAAGAGACCCAGTACTTC. Protein sequence: CASRRGTSGVQETQYF.

This clone was picked up one time. The chain carries TRBV15 and TRBJ1-1, with TRBD1 matching 8 bases. The germline CDR1 and CDR2 sequences are LNHNV and YYDKDF (reference sequence). V shed 6 bases and J 6 bases; nucleotides not matched to a gene: 15. The CDR3 is made up of 16 amino acids. CDR3 sequence (DNA): TGTGCCACCAGACCCAGGGGGCGAGTGTTATTCCCTGAAGCTTTCTTT. It yields the protein CATRPRGRVLFPEAFF.

The J gene is TRBJ2-6, the V gene TRBV9; D unclear. Germline CDR1 reads SGDLS; CDR2 reads YYNGEE. The ends were cut back, 4 bases at V and 0 bases at J, with 8 bases in the middle. The CDR3 runs to 15 residues. The CDR3 DNA reads TGTGCCAGCAGCCCTTACGGCTCTGGGGCCAACGTCCTGACTTTC. Its translation is CASSPYGSGANVLTF. The complete variable domain, with remaining parts taken from reference TRBV9 and TRBJ2-6, reads DSGVTQTPKHLITATGQRVTLRCSPRSGDLSVYWYQQSLDQGLQFLIQYYNGEERAKGNILERFSAQQFPDLHSELNLSSLELGDSALYFCASSPYGSGANVLTFGAGSRLTVL.

The rearrangement links TRBV6-5 to TRBJ1-5, with D possibly TRBD1 on 6 matching bases. V gave up 5 bases and J gave up 2 bases, with 7 bases separating them. Germline values: CDR1 MNHEY, CDR2 SVGAGI. This CDR3 is built from 13 residues. For the CDR3, the DNA is TGTGCCAGCAGTCGGACAGGCAATCAGCCCCAGCATTTT. Its translation: CASSRTGNQPQHF.

The rearrangement joins TRBV4-2 to TRBJ2-1; 8 nucleotides agree with TRBD2. Trimming at V came to 0 bases and at J to 3 bases, leaving 4 bases not matched to a gene. In germline, CDR1 is LGHNA, CDR2 YNFKEQ. There are 16 residues in the CDR3. DNA for the CDR3: TGTGCCAGCAGCCAAGAGCCGGGGGGGGACTACAATGAGCAGTTCTTC. This gives the protein CASSQEPGGDYNEQFF.

The chain links TRBV7-9 to TRBJ1-4; 8 nucleotides line up with TRBD1. This CDR3 spans 14 amino acids. Germline CDR1 is SEHNR and CDR2 is FQNEAQ (reference sequence). The trim removed 5 bases at V and 7 bases at J, leaving 6 bases unmatched. As DNA, the CDR3 is TGTGCCAGCAGCCGGACAGGGTCGTTTGAAAAACTGTTTTTT. Protein sequence: CASSRTGSFEKLFF.

The chain's CDR3 is CASSWDRGNIQYF. In DNA, the CDR3 is TGTGCCAGCAGCTGGGACAGGGGTAACATTCAGTACTTC. This sequence joins TRBV7-6 and TRBJ2-4, with 10 nucleotides matching TRBD1. Trimming cost V 4 bases and J 7 bases; bases outside gene matches: 1. CDR3 size: 13 residues. Germline loops: CDR1 SGHVS, CDR2 FNYEAQ.

This clone was counted a single time. The chain has TRBV2 and TRBJ1-3, with TRBD1 as a possible D gene (5 bases). The germline V gene encodes CDR1 SNHLY and CDR2 FYNNEI. The ends were cut back, 6 bases at V and 1 base at J, with 13 bases in the middle. The CDR3 sequence is 15 residues long. The CDR3 bases are TGTGCCAGCAGGGACTCCGGGGGTTCTGGAAACACCATATATTTT. This codes for CASRDSGGSGNTIYF.

This clone has a single count. The chain uses TRBV2 and TRBJ2-7; 10 bases align to TRBD2. Germline loops: CDR1 SNHLY, CDR2 FYNNEI. J was trimmed by 5 bases and V by 7 bases; bases with no gene match: 14. This CDR3 spans 16 amino acids. The CDR3 nucleotides are TGTGCCAGCACCCCTTTAGCTAGCGGGAGTTCCCACGAGCAGTACTTC. As protein: CASTPLASGSSHEQYF.

This clone was detected once. The V call is TRBV27, the J call TRBJ2-5, with 7 bases matching TRBD2. The CDR3 extends over 15 amino acids. The V gene end was trimmed by 4 bases and the J gene end by 5 bases; junction bases not matched to a gene: 10. Germline loops: CDR1 MNHEY, CDR2 SMNVEV (reference sequence). The CDR3 DNA reads as TGTGCCAGCAGTTCGGGGGAGGGGTCAGGGGAGACCCAGTACTTC. Its protein product is CASSSGEGSGETQYF.

The chain joins TRBV21-1 to TRBJ2-7; the table's D gene call, TRBD1, was not cross checked with the DNA. TRBV21-1 corresponds to a pseudogene. There are 16 residues in the CDR3. The CDR3 sequence: CASSQLPGHLPYEQYF. CDR3 DNA: TGTGCCAGCAGCCAACTTCCGGGACACCTCCCCTACGAGCAGTACTTC.